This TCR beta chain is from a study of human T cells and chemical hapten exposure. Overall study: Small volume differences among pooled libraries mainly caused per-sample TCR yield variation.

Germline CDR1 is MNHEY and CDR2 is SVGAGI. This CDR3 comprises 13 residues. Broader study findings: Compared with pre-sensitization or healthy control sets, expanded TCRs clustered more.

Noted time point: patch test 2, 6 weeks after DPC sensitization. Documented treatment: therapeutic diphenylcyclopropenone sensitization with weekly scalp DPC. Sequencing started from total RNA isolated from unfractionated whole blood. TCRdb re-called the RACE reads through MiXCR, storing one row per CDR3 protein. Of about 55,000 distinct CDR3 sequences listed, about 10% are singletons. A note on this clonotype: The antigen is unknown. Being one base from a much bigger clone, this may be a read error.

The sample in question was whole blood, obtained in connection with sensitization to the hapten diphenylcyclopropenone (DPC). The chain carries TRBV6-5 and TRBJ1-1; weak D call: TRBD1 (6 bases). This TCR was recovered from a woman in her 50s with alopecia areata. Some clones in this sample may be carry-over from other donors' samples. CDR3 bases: TGTGCCAGCAGCCCAGGGGAGAACACTGAAGCTTCCTTT. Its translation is CASSPGENTEASF.